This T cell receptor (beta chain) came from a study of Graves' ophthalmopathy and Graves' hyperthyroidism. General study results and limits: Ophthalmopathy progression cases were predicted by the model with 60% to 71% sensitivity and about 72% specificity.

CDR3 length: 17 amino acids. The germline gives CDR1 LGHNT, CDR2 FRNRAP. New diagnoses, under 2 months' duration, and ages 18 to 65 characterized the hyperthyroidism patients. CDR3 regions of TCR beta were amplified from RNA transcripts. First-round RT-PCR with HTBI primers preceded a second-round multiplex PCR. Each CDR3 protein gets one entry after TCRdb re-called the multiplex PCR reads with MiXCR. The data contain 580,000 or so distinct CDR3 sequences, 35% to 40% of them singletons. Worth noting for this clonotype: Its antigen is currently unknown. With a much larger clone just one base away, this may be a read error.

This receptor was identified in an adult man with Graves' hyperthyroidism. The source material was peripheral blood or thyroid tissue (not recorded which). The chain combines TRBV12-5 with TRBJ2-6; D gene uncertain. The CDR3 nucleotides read TGTGCCAGCAGTTTTACCATCGCGGACTCTGGGGCCAACGTCCTGACTTTC. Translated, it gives CASSFTIADSGANVLTF.